These 32 T cell receptor beta chains were sequenced from one sample in a study of identical twins. From the 5' RACE reads, TCRdb called clonotypes with MiXCR, one entry per CDR3 protein. Of hundreds of thousands of distinct CDR3 sequences listed, over 9% were seen once; the top ten hold around 1.5%. The data also belong to a second study, concerning yellow fever vaccine responses in identical twins.

Sequencing was done on a sample of PBMCs. The origin of the receptors is a woman aged 18-30 years in good health.

This sequence joins TRBV20-1 and TRBJ2-7; possibly TRBD2 for D (5 bases). V lost 2 bases and J 5 bases, leaving 10 bases between the germline ends. Germline CDR1 is DFQATT and CDR2 is SNEGSKA (reference sequence). The CDR3 spans 12 residues. CDR3: CSARNLANEQYF. CDR3 nucleotide sequence: TGCAGTGCTAGAAACCTAGCAAACGAGCAGTACTTC.

This sequence joins TRBV5-6 and TRBJ2-7; D is unclear. V lost 1 base and J 4 bases, leaving 9 bases between the germline ends. The CDR3 extends over 13 amino acids. Germline V gene data show CDR1 as SGHDT and CDR2 as YYEEEE. CDR3 nucleotide sequence: TGTGCCAGCAGCTTGATGGCGAAATACGAGCAGTACTTC. Protein: CASSLMAKYEQYF.

The V call is TRBV19, the J call TRBJ2-1, with D unclear. V dropped 3 bases and J dropped 6 bases, with 9 bases sitting between them. The CDR3 covers 13 residues. The V gene's germline CDR1 is LNHDA and CDR2 SQIVND (reference sequence). This CDR3 reads CASSIVWPNEQFF. The CDR3 nucleotides read TGTGCCAGTAGTATCGTGTGGCCCAATGAGCAGTTCTTC.

This clonotype was found a few times. CDR3 protein: CASSGGLAKNIQYF. CDR3 nucleotide sequence: TGTGCCAGCAGTGGGGGATTAGCCAAAAACATTCAGTACTTC. The rearrangement uses TRBV12-3 or TRBV12-4 and TRBJ2-4; TRBD1 or TRBD2 may be the D gene (5 bases each). The CDR3 spans 14 residues. Trimming removed 5 bases at V and 0 bases at J, with 8 bases between.

V and J are TRBV12-3 or TRBV12-4 and TRBJ2-3; the D gene is possibly TRBD2 (7 bases). CDR3 length: 14 residues. Between the trimmed V and J ends, which lost 3 bases and 8 bases, there was a span of 15 bases. DNA of the CDR3: TGTGCCAGCAGTTTGGCGGGGGCCTTTTGTACGCAGTATTTT. It specifies CASSLAGAFCTQYF.

This clonotype was seen repeatedly, ten times or more. CDR3 bases: TGTGCCATCAGTGAGTCGCAAAACTCCTACGAGCAGTACTTC. It specifies CAISESQNSYEQYF. The J gene is TRBJ2-7, the V gene TRBV10-3; D remains ambiguous. The V end was cut by 0 bases, the J end by 0 bases, with 6 bases between. This CDR3 has 14 residues. CDR1 and CDR2 from the germline V gene are ENHRY and SYGVKD.

A few counts support this clonotype. The chain carries TRBV12-3 or TRBV12-4 and TRBJ2-2; D remains unclear. This CDR3 contains 13 residues. Trimming stripped 7 bases from V and 6 bases from J, with 12 bases between. CDR3 DNA sequence: TGTGCCAGCACCCAATGGTCGGCCGGGGAGCTGTTTTTT. Translating it yields CASTQWSAGELFF.

This clonotype was detected only a few times. The chain combines TRBV20-1 with TRBJ2-1; 9 bases fit TRBD2. From germline, CDR1 is DFQATT and CDR2 SNEGSKA (reference sequence). V lost 4 bases and J lost 6; bases outside the gene matches: 19. This CDR3 is 18 amino acids long. CDR3 region: CSANGIRGGRGMVNEQFF. The CDR3 nucleotides are TGCAGTGCTAACGGGATTAGGGGCGGGAGGGGAATGGTCAATGAGCAGTTCTTC.

The genes are TRBV29-1 and TRBJ2-7, with TRBD1 identical over 7 bases. The length of the CDR3 is 17 residues. Germline V lookup: CDR1 SQVTM, CDR2 ANQGSEA. V shed 1 base, J shed 4 bases, and the junction held 16 bases outside the gene matches. The CDR3 reads CSVEGRGATGQNYEQYF. The CDR3 nucleotides read TGCAGCGTTGAAGGCCGGGGCGCGACAGGGCAGAATTACGAGCAGTACTTC.

This clonotype showed up just a few times. The chain carries TRBV5-1 and TRBJ1-2, with D possibly TRBD1 on 6 matching bases. Per the germline V gene, CDR1 is SGHRS and CDR2 is YFSETQ. The CDR3 loop spans 15 amino acids. The germline V and J ends were trimmed by 1 base and 7 bases, with 17 bases remaining between them. CDR3 protein: CASSLYGDMRSGYTF. The CDR3 nucleotides read TGCGCCAGCAGCTTGTATGGGGACATGAGGAGTGGCTACACCTTC.

The chain is built from TRBV13 and TRBJ2-1, with TRBD2 as a possible D gene (5 bases). Germline assignment: CDR1 PRHDT and CDR2 FYEKMQ (reference sequence). Trimming shortened V by 8 bases and J by 9 bases, and 14 bases separated the two germline ends. This CDR3 is built from 12 residues. DNA of the CDR3: TGTGCCAGCGAGGGAGAGTTAAGTGAGCAGTTCTTC. Translation: CASEGELSEQFF.

This clonotype was observed a handful of times. This rearrangement joins TRBV3-1 to TRBJ2-1; TRBD2 matches 14 bases. CDR3 size: 17 residues. Germline CDR1 reads LGHDT; CDR2 reads YNNKEL (reference sequence). J gave up 6 bases and V 4 bases, and 8 bases lay outside the gene matches. The CDR3 loop reads CASSLGTSGSAGNEQFF. In DNA, the CDR3 is TGTGCCAGCAGCCTAGGGACTAGCGGGAGCGCGGGCAATGAGCAGTTCTTC.

This clonotype was seen a handful of times. The V call is TRBV20-1, the J call TRBJ2-1; 7 bases map to TRBD1. Looked up from germline, CDR1 is DFQATT and CDR2 is SNEGSKA (reference sequence). V lost 0 bases and J lost 4; bases outside the gene matches: 6. The CDR3 runs 15 residues. This CDR3 reads CSARDRGGFYNEQFF. CDR3 DNA sequence: TGCAGTGCTAGAGATAGAGGGGGCTTTTACAATGAGCAGTTCTTC.

Many counts were recorded for this clonotype. This chain links TRBV12-3 or TRBV12-4 with TRBJ1-2; the D gene is possibly TRBD1 (6 bases). The V end lost 7 bases, the J end lost 8 bases, and 11 bases lay between the germline ends. The CDR3 is made up of 11 amino acids. CDR3 loop: CASTEGGGYTF. CDR3 in DNA: TGTGCCAGCACCGAGGGGGGCGGCTACACCTTC.

There are a few counts of this clonotype. The junction departs from the called germline gene at one end, perhaps through a read error. The gene calls are TRBV3-1 and TRBJ2-2, with 8 bases that match TRBD2. The germline gives CDR1 LGHDT, CDR2 YNNKEL (reference sequence). The CDR3 runs 14 residues. The CDR3 bases are TGTGCCAGCAGTCAAGCGGGGGAGGTCGGGGAGCTGTTTTTT. Translation: CASSQAGEVGELFF. Full variable domain (rest looked up from reference TRBV3-1 and TRBJ2-2): DTAVSQTPKYLVTQMGNDKSIKCEQNLGHDTMYWYKQDSKKFLKIMFSYNNKELIINETVPNRFSPKSPDKAHLNLHINSLELGDSAVYFCASSQAGEVGELFFGEGSRLTVL.

This clonotype was counted a few times. The genes are TRBV10-1 and TRBJ2-7; 8 positions agree with TRBD1. The germline CDR1 and CDR2 sequences are WNHNN and SYGVQD (reference sequence). V was pared by 5 bases and J by 5 bases, with 14 bases of the junction left unmatched. This CDR3 spans 16 amino acids. For the CDR3, the DNA is TGCGCCAGCAGTTCCGGCCAAGGGCAGGGGGCCAACGAGCAGTACGTC. This sequence encodes CASSSGQGQGANEQYV.

The chain carries TRBV4-1 and TRBJ2-7, with TRBD2 identical over 8 bases. Looked up from germline, CDR1 is MGHRA and CDR2 is YSYEKL. V lost 1 base and J lost 4; bases outside the gene matches: 9. This CDR3 region has 16 residues. The CDR3 sequence is CASSQGWGTSSYEQYF. CDR3 nucleotide sequence: TGCGCCAGCAGCCAAGGATGGGGGACTAGTTCGTACGAGCAGTACTTC.

This clonotype has more than one count but fewer than ten. J is TRBJ2-2 and V is TRBV9; D is possibly TRBD1 (6 bases). The CDR3 loop spans 14 amino acids. V lost 6 bases and J lost 2, with 11 bases in between. CDR1 is SGDLS and CDR2 is YYNGEE in the germline V gene. The CDR3 reads CASNDRPNTGELFF. The CDR3 bases are TGTGCCAGCAACGACAGGCCCAACACCGGGGAGCTGTTTTTT. Full variable domain (rest looked up from reference TRBV9 and TRBJ2-2): DSGVTQTPKHLITATGQRVTLRCSPRSGDLSVYWYQQSLDQGLQFLIQYYNGEERAKGNILERFSAQQFPDLHSELNLSSLELGDSALYFCASNDRPNTGELFFGEGSRLTVL.

A few counts support this clonotype. CDR3 DNA sequence: TGTGCCAGCAGTCTTAGCGGGGGCTCGGTAGAGACCCAGTACTTC. Residues: CASSLSGGSVETQYF. This chain connects TRBV2 to TRBJ2-5; 9 bases fit TRBD2. The CDR3 sequence is 15 residues long. CDR1 is SNHLY, CDR2 FYNNEI, per germline. Trimming removed 5 bases from V and 4 bases from J; junction bases left unmatched: 8.

This clonotype showed up just a few times. This chain joins TRBV11-2 and TRBJ2-2; D tentatively reads TRBD1 or TRBD2 (6 bases each). The V end was cut by 5 bases, the J end by 8 bases, with 18 bases between. Germline CDR1 reads SGHAT; CDR2 reads FQNNGV. CDR3 length: 15 residues. The CDR3 DNA is TGTGCCAGCAGCGGCTCGACTAGGGGGTTAGGGGAGCTGTTTTTT. It codes for CASSGSTRGLGELFF.

In its sample, this clonotype was seen a few times. The rearrangement links TRBV5-1 to TRBJ1-1; D is perhaps TRBD1 (5 bases). This CDR3 region has 15 residues. Germline V gene data show CDR1 as SGHRS and CDR2 as YFSETQ. The V gene lost 0 bases and the J gene lost 0 bases, with 9 bases spanning the gap. The CDR3 nucleotides are TGCGCCAGCAGCTTGGAGGCAGGGCTGAACACTGAAGCTTTCTTT. It encodes CASSLEAGLNTEAFF.

Only a few counts were recorded for this clonotype. The rearrangement uses TRBV27 and TRBJ2-5; 11 positions match TRBD2. The CDR3 contains 16 residues. Germline CDR1 and CDR2: MNHEY and SMNVEV (reference sequence). Trimming removed 4 bases from V and 5 bases from J; junction bases left unmatched: 9. This CDR3 is CASSSQLLAGEETQYF. Written as DNA, the CDR3 is TGTGCCAGCAGTTCGCAACTACTAGCGGGAGAGGAGACCCAGTACTTC.

This clonotype was observed at least ten times. This chain connects TRBV28 to TRBJ1-5; 7 nucleotides align to TRBD1. V dropped 6 bases and J dropped 0; count of bases not matched to a gene: 5. The CDR3 loop spans 15 amino acids. Germline V lookup: CDR1 MDHEN, CDR2 SYDVKM. This CDR3 is CASSWGQYSNQPQHF. The DNA of the CDR3 is TGTGCCAGCAGCTGGGGACAGTATAGCAATCAGCCCCAGCATTTT.

The sample holds a few counts of this clonotype. The chain joins TRBV4-1 to TRBJ2-1; 9 bases are a match to TRBD2. This CDR3 is built from 15 residues. V shed 0 bases and J 8 bases; nucleotides not matched to a gene: 5. Looked up from germline, CDR1 is MGHRA and CDR2 is YSYEKL. The CDR3 is CASSQEVAGADEQFF. DNA of the CDR3: TGCGCCAGCAGCCAAGAAGTAGCGGGAGCGGATGAGCAGTTCTTC.

This clonotype was seen a few times. This chain joins TRBV7-8 and TRBJ2-1, with no clear D. The CDR3 covers 15 residues. The V gene lost 1 base and the J gene lost 6 bases, with 13 bases spanning the gap. Germline values: CDR1 SGHVS, CDR2 FQNEAQ. CDR3: CASSLGGSRANEQFF. The CDR3 nucleotides are TGTGCCAGCAGCTTAGGAGGCTCTCGGGCCAATGAGCAGTTCTTC.

This clonotype was detected a few times. The chain joins TRBV7-9 to TRBJ2-7; the D is unclear. Between the trimmed V and J ends, which lost 6 bases and 4 bases, there was a span of 19 bases. The CDR3 is made up of 15 amino acids. Germline CDR1 reads SEHNR; CDR2 reads FQNEAQ (reference sequence). CDR3 loop: CASRPWPTPSYEQYF. As DNA, the CDR3 is TGTGCCAGCAGGCCCTGGCCGACCCCATCGTACGAGCAGTACTTC. The full variable domain, its missing parts supplied by reference TRBV7-9 and TRBJ2-7, is DTGVSQNPRHKITKRGQNVTFRCDPISEHNRLYWYRQTLGQGPEFLTYFQNEAQLEKSRLLSDRFSAERPKGSFSTLEIQRTEQGDSAMYLCASRPWPTPSYEQYFGPGTRLTVT.

The chain combines TRBV4-1 with TRBJ2-2, with TRBD2 matching over 11 bases. The CDR3 is made up of 17 amino acids. Per germline, CDR1 MGHRA and CDR2 YSYEKL. V trimming: 4 bases; J trimming: 5 bases; junction bases outside the gene matches: 9. CDR3 region: CASSRGSGRARTGELFF. CDR3 nucleotide sequence: TGCGCCAGCAGCCGTGGTAGCGGGAGGGCCCGAACCGGGGAGCTGTTTTTT.

The V gene is TRBV5-1, the J gene TRBJ2-5, with no clear D. Germline CDR1 and CDR2: SGHRS and YFSETQ. This CDR3 has 14 amino acids. Trimming cost V 0 bases and J 0 bases, with 6 bases left between them. The DNA for the CDR3 is TGCGCCAGCAGCTTGGAGGCAGACCAAGAGACCCAGTACTTC. Protein sequence: CASSLEADQETQYF.

The chain combines TRBV12-3 or TRBV12-4 with TRBJ2-1; 12 bases map to TRBD1. V was pared by 6 bases and J by 0 bases, with 6 bases of the junction left unmatched. The CDR3 runs 17 residues. The CDR3 sequence is CASSAGTGGFSYNEQFF. In nucleotides, the CDR3 is TGTGCCAGCAGCGCCGGGACAGGGGGCTTCTCCTACAATGAGCAGTTCTTC.

The genes are TRBV20-1 and TRBJ2-3, with unresolved D. CDR3 length: 12 residues. The germline CDR1 and CDR2 sequences are DFQATT and SNEGSKA (reference sequence). Trimming took 6 bases from V and 2 from J, leaving 9 bases between them. This CDR3 reads CSARKNTDTQYF. The CDR3 nucleotides are TGCAGTGCCCGCAAGAACACAGATACGCAGTATTTT.

This clonotype was counted many times. The J gene is TRBJ2-3, the V gene TRBV7-9; D is possibly TRBD2 (5 bases). The CDR3 consists of 15 residues. V was clipped by 6 bases and J by 1 base, with 14 bases between them. Germline CDR1 SEHNR, CDR2 FQNEAQ (reference sequence). The DNA for the CDR3 is TGTGCCAGCAGTTCCCTGGGAGATGGCACAGATACGCAGTATTTT. It specifies CASSSLGDGTDTQYF.

This rearrangement joins TRBV5-6 to TRBJ2-3; unclear D gene. Trimming cost V 1 base and J 2 bases, with 11 bases left between them. This CDR3 has 15 amino acids. Germline lookup yields CDR1 SGHDT and CDR2 YYEEEE. The CDR3 is CASSLLGLTTDTQYF. The CDR3 region has the DNA TGTGCCAGCAGCTTGTTAGGTTTAACCACAGATACGCAGTATTTT.